This T cell receptor beta chain was found in a study of blood T cell repertoires in COVID-19. About the research overall: Sites across the United States, Italy and Spain contributed samples from acute and convalescent COVID-19. T cells, B-cell-depleted T cells, or PBMCs provided the cDNA or gDNA that served as material.

Original methodology: Amplified reference gene primers provided the basis for estimating nucleated cell counts. Repertoires were generated with immunoSEQ multiplex PCR, while TCRdb's copy carries only in-frame clones and drops some. Clone size and the V and J calls come from that table; the DNA yielded D and trimming. Among about 280,000 clones listed, 70% to 90% were seen once. CDR3 size: 18 residues. The junction had 11 bases not matched to a gene; V was cut back by 4 bases and J by 2 bases. Germline V gene sequence: CDR1 LNHDA, CDR2 SQIVND (reference sequence). The receptor comes from a man aged 50-60 years with active or convalescent COVID-19. The sequencing input was peripheral blood. The chain has TRBV19 and TRBJ1-5; TRBD1 matches 10 bases. CDR3 amino acids: CASSRFPGQGSGNQPQHF. CDR3 nucleotides: TGTGCCAGTAGTAGATTCCCGGGACAGGGGAGCGGCAATCAGCCCCAGCATTTT.